In this sample, the clone carrying this T cell receptor beta chain turned up a few times. Losses at the gene ends were 6 bases for V and 0 bases for J; bases not matched to a gene: 9. Germline V gives CDR1 MNHEY, CDR2 SVGEGT. The length of the CDR3 is 18 residues. These data come from a study of blood T cells in healthy people across ages. Using a J-beta primer mix together with a sample-barcoded 5' primer, a second PCR was run for roughly 6 to 12 cycles. TCRdb called the 5' RACE reads again in MiXCR, with one record for every CDR3 protein. The sample lists roughly 830,000 distinct CDR3 sequences; approximately 65% were seen once.

The specimen sequenced was blood. This receptor was obtained from a young man in good health. This chain uses TRBV6-2 or TRBV6-3 with TRBJ2-1; 12 positions match TRBD2. The CDR3 region is CASSLGLAGGISYNEQFF. CDR3 nucleotides: TGTGCCAGCAGCCTCGGGCTAGCGGGGGGGATCTCCTACAATGAGCAGTTCTTC.